The entry that follows covers one T cell receptor (beta chain) sequence. The antigen is unknown. The PCR had 60 Vbeta and 13 Jbeta primers. Clones were read by immunoSEQ multiplex PCR, and TCRdb kept only the in-frame ones, dropping some. Among some 160,000 clones listed, more than 60% were seen once. This entry is derived from a study of cytomegalovirus exposure and HLA in healthy donors. Germline V gives CDR1 SNHLY, CDR2 FYNNEI. V shed 7 bases and J shed 5 bases, with 14 bases lying between them. The CDR3 extends over 13 amino acids. Overall study results and limits: 87-base-pair reads could not separate some V segments, including TRBV6-2 and TRBV6-3.

This cohort consisted of healthy bone marrow donors. The sequencing input was PBMCs. The genes are TRBV2 and TRBJ1-1; no clear D. The source is a woman in her 30s in good health and CMV-seronegative. The CDR3 DNA follows: TGTGCCAGCACCTCCGAGAGCAGGACTGAAGCTTTCTTT. Its protein product is CASTSESRTEAFF. The whole variable domain, remainder taken from reference TRBV2 and TRBJ1-1, is EPEVTQTPSHQVTQMGQEVILRCVPISNHLYFYWYRQILGQKVEFLVSFYNNEISEKSEIFDDQFSVERPDGSNFTLKIRSTKLEDSAMYFCASTSESRTEAFFGQGTRLTVV.